Below, 13 T cell receptor beta chains from the same sample are listed, as sequenced in a study of blood T cell repertoires in COVID-19. This table comes from immunoSEQ multiplex PCR, and its TCRdb copy is limited to in-frame clones, with some not included. The sample holds 95,000 to 150,000 clones; 81% are singletons and the top ten take about 18%. What was sequenced was peripheral blood. These receptors were taken from a man between 25 and 39 years old with COVID-19, enrolled during active disease.

The chain joins TRBV3-1 (or the pseudogene TRBV3-2) to TRBJ1-1; the D gene is possibly TRBD1 (6 bases). V was clipped by 0 bases and J by 4 bases, with 9 bases between them. The CDR3 is 14 residues long. Germline V gene data show CDR1 as LGHDT and CDR2 as YNNKEL (reference sequence). Here the CDR3 reads CASSQEGASTEAFF. CDR3 nucleotide sequence: TGTGCCAGCAGCCAAGAGGGGGCGAGCACTGAAGCTTTCTTT.

This sequence joins TRBV3-1 (or the pseudogene TRBV3-2) and TRBJ2-2; D ambiguous. Trimming cost V 1 base and J 6 bases, with 15 bases left between them. CDR3 length: 16 residues. Looked up from germline, CDR1 is LGHDT and CDR2 is YNNKEL (reference sequence). The DNA of the CDR3 is TGTGCCAGCAGCCAAGTTTGGGCTGGTTCTGCCGGGGAGCTGTTTTTT. This translates into CASSQVWAGSAGELFF.

The CDR3 protein is CASSITGNTEAFF. In nucleotides, the CDR3 is TGTGCCAGTTCCATTACAGGGAACACTGAAGCTTTCTTT. The J gene is TRBJ1-1, the V gene TRBV7-9; D may be TRBD1 (5 bases). Trimming removed 9 bases at V and 1 base at J, with 12 bases between. Germline V gene sequence: CDR1 SEHNR, CDR2 FQNEAQ (reference sequence). The CDR3 covers 13 residues.

The genes are TRBV30 and TRBJ2-7; no firm D call. Trimming shortened V by 3 bases and J by 7 bases, and 13 bases separated the two germline ends. The V gene's germline CDR1 is GTSNPN and CDR2 SVGIG (reference sequence). The CDR3 extends over 12 amino acids. The CDR3 protein is CAWSVAGGEQYF. CDR3 nucleotide sequence: TGTGCCTGGAGCGTCGCCGGCGGTGAGCAGTACTTC.

This clone has a handful of counts. The chain links TRBV4-1 to TRBJ2-2; D is ambiguous. Trimming left V 1 base short and J 6 bases short, with 15 bases between. This CDR3 is built from 16 residues. Germline V gene lookup returns CDR1 MGHRA and CDR2 YSYEKL. The CDR3 nucleotides are TGCGCCAGCAGCCAAGGGATCCTACTATTTCCCGGGGAGCTGTTTTTT. This encodes CASSQGILLFPGELFF.

As to this clone: The same CDR3 arises from other DNA sequences in this sample as well. This chain uses TRBV18 with TRBJ2-5; weak D call: TRBD1 (6 bases). V was cut by 5 bases and J by 1 base, with 8 bases left in between. The CDR3 is 13 amino acids. Germline CDR1 reads KGHSH; CDR2 reads LQKENI. The CDR3 region has the DNA TGTGCCAGCTCAAGGGACATCCAAGAGACCCAGTACTTC. Its translation is CASSRDIQETQYF.

There are a few counts of this clone. The rearrangement joins TRBV18 to TRBJ2-3; TRBD2 matches at 13 bases. V was pared by 6 bases and J by 4 bases, with 7 bases of the junction left unmatched. This CDR3 has 16 residues. Per the germline V gene, CDR1 is KGHSH and CDR2 is LQKENI. The CDR3 spells CASSTSGGAEADTQYF. The CDR3 nucleotides read TGTGCCAGCTCCACTAGCGGGGGGGCCGAGGCAGATACGCAGTATTTT.

V gene TRBV5-1 combines with J gene TRBJ1-6; unclear D gene. Deletions cut 4 bases from V and 1 base from J, with 9 bases between. Germline V gene sequence: CDR1 SGHRS, CDR2 YFSETQ. This CDR3 contains 15 residues. CDR3 in DNA: TGCGCCAGCAGCGCCCAGGAATCCTATAATTCACCCCTCCACTTT. Protein product: CASSAQESYNSPLHF.

The gene calls are TRBV7-8 and TRBJ1-2; tentatively, D is TRBD1 (6 bases). CDR1 and CDR2 from the germline V gene are SGHVS and FQNEAQ. With 5 bases removed from V and 11 bases from J, the gap between germline ends came to 15 bases. The CDR3 runs 12 residues. The CDR3 nucleotides read TGTGCCAGCAGCCCAAGGGGGGAGGGTTACACCTTC. This sequence encodes CASSPRGEGYTF.

This chain joins TRBV10-1 and TRBJ1-3; 8 positions agree with TRBD1. Per the germline V gene, CDR1 is WNHNN and CDR2 is SYGVQD (reference sequence). The V gene end was trimmed by 6 bases and the J gene end by 0 bases; junction bases not matched to a gene: 4. The CDR3 runs 15 residues. The CDR3 loop reads CASRLQGVSGNTIYF. The CDR3 DNA reads as TGCGCCAGCAGGCTACAGGGGGTCTCTGGAAACACCATATATTTT.

The rearrangement joins TRBV11-2 to TRBJ2-5, with a tentative D call TRBD2 (6 bases). The V gene lost 3 bases and the J gene lost 2 bases, with 22 bases spanning the gap. The CDR3 loop spans 18 amino acids. Germline-derived CDR1 and CDR2 are SGHAT and FQNNGV. The CDR3 loop reads CASSFSRRPVSGQETQYF. CDR3 sequence (DNA): TGTGCCAGCAGCTTTAGCAGGCGACCGGTCAGCGGGCAAGAGACCCAGTACTTC.

The chain employs TRBV19 and TRBJ2-7; a possible D gene is TRBD2 (5 bases). CDR1 is LNHDA, CDR2 SQIVND, per germline (reference sequence). This CDR3 is built from 16 residues. Trimming cost V 3 bases and J 7 bases, with 22 bases left between them. In DNA form, the CDR3 reads TGTGCCAGTAGTATGACCAGGACCGGAGCGCCGGGGGAGCAGTACTTC. Translating it yields CASSMTRTGAPGEQYF.

The CDR3 DNA follows: TGTGCCAGCAGCCAAGCTAGGGAGAACTATGGCTACACCTTC. Its translation is CASSQARENYGYTF. This rearrangement joins TRBV4-2 to TRBJ1-2, with no clear D. CDR1 LGHNA and CDR2 YNFKEQ come from the germline V gene. Trimming removed 1 base at V and 2 bases at J, with 8 bases between. This CDR3 contains 14 residues.